In its sample, the clone carrying this T cell receptor (beta chain) was seen a few times. The data were taken from a study of blood T cells in healthy people across ages. On the study more broadly: For every two T cells, template switching captured about one barcoded beta molecule.

Primed by a sample-barcoded 5' primer and a J-beta primer mix, a second PCR proceeded for roughly 7 to 12 cycles. Tagging of each cDNA molecule was performed by a template-switch adaptor with 12 random nucleotides. MiXCR, run by TCRdb on the 5' RACE reads, gives a single entry per CDR3 protein. The data show fewer than 800,000 distinct CDR3 sequences, 49% seen once. CDR1 and CDR2 from the germline V gene are LGHNA and YSLEER. The length of the CDR3 is 15 residues. V was trimmed by 0 bases and J by 6 bases, leaving 13 bases between them. Sequenced: blood. The receptor was derived from a woman aged 60-70 years in good health. The chain joins TRBV4-3 to TRBJ2-3; D is unresolved. CDR3 coding DNA: TGCGCCAGCAGCCAAGAGTCTGGTAGTCAGGATACGCAGTATTTT. Translating gives CASSQESGSQDTQYF.